This T cell receptor beta chain was profiled in a study of blood T cell repertoires in COVID-19. Study background: Collection of acute and convalescent COVID-19 samples took place in the United States, Italy and Spain.

Only in-frame clones appear in the TCRdb table, and some are missing; sequencing was by immunoSEQ multiplex PCR. The data contain about 300,000 clones, around nine tenths of them singletons. The CDR3 extends over 14 amino acids. Germline loops: CDR1 SGHVS, CDR2 FNYEAQ. The ends lost 5 bases at V and 9 bases at J; junction bases unmatched: 7. The sequence was obtained from a man between 65 and 80 years old with acute or convalescent COVID-19. V and J are TRBV7-6 and TRBJ1-6; 7 bases line up with TRBD1. What was sequenced was peripheral blood. CDR3 coding DNA: TGTGCCAGCAGCCAGACAGGGAACCTTTCACCCCTCCACTTT. Translation gives CASSQTGNLSPLHF.